A selection of T cell receptor beta chains follows, all from one sample in a study of blood T cell repertoires in COVID-19. Assay: immunoSEQ multiplex PCR; the TCRdb copy retains only in-frame clones and omits some. This table has around 370,000 clones, more than 75% appearing once. Sequencing was performed on PBMCs or T cells enriched from blood (not recorded which). These receptors all stem from a woman younger than 35 who had recovered from COVID-19. The CDR3 runs from the conserved cysteine through the conserved F or W. D genes are given only for firm matches. Not all rows give a size; the values are once, few, many and, for expanded clones, a class.

TRBJ1-4 | TRBV30 | TRBD1 | . | CAWAQGAQEKLFF | TGTGCCTGGGCACAGGGGGCGCAGGAAAAACTGTTTTTT
TRBJ2-7 | TRBV5-8 | . | many | CASSFDRSSYEQYF | TGTGCCAGCAGCTTTGACAGGAGCTCCTACGAGCAGTACTTC
TRBJ1-2 | TRBV27 | . | . | CASSSSWGEGLADDGYTF | TGTGCCAGCAGTTCGTCCTGGGGGGAGGGGCTCGCGGATGATGGCTACACCTTC
TRBJ2-7 | TRBV5-6 | . | . | CASSLAGVPYEQYF | TGTGCCAGCAGCTTGGCAGGTGTCCCCTACGAGCAGTACTTC
TRBJ1-6 | TRBV7-2 | . | . | CASSLGIRSSYNSPLHF | TGTGCCAGCAGCTTAGGGATACGGAGCTCCTATAATTCACCCCTCCACTTT
TRBJ2-6 | TRBV27 | . | . | CASSFRGGSGANVLTF | TGTGCCAGCAGTTTCAGAGGGGGCTCTGGGGCCAACGTCCTGACTTTC
TRBJ2-7 | TRBV7-2 | . | . | CASSSNPNYEQYF | TGTGCCAGCAGCTCTAACCCCAACTACGAGCAGTACTTC
TRBJ1-1 | TRBV2 | . | once | CASRSTGNTEAFF | TGTGCCAGCAGATCGACAGGGAACACTGAAGCTTTCTTT
TRBJ2-3 | TRBV13 | . | . | CASSPRAGNTDTQYF | TGTGCCAGCAGCCCCCGGGCAGGGAACACAGATACGCAGTATTTT
TRBJ2-5 | TRBV7-9 | . | . | CASSPEAETQYF | TGTGCCAGCAGCCCAGAGGCAGAGACCCAGTACTTC
TRBJ2-1 | TRBV25-1 | . | . | CASQGGSSYNEQFF | TGTGCCAGCCAGGGTGGAAGCTCCTACAATGAGCAGTTCTTC
TRBJ2-3 | TRBV9 | . | . | CASTQGQFSTDTQYF | TGTGCCAGCACCCAAGGACAGTTTAGCACAGATACGCAGTATTTT
TRBJ1-5 | TRBV12-5 | . | . | CASGFYPNYSNQPQHF | TGTGCTAGTGGTTTTTATCCTAATTATAGCAATCAGCCCCAGCATTTT
TRBJ2-1 | TRBV28 | TRBD2 | . | CASHSGGPYNEQFF | TGTGCCAGTCATAGCGGGGGGCCCTACAATGAGCAGTTCTTC
TRBJ1-2 | TRBV27 | . | . | CASSSGYGYTF | TGTGCCAGCAGTTCAGGCTATGGCTACACCTTC
TRBJ2-5 | TRBV19 | . | . | CASSMRHYQETQYF | TGTGCCAGTAGTATGCGACACTACCAAGAGACCCAGTACTTC
TRBJ2-2 | TRBV7-3 | TRBD2 | . | CASSRTGILAGGDTGELFF | TGTGCCAGCAGCCGCACAGGGATACTAGCGGGGGGAGACACCGGGGAGCTGTTTTTT
TRBJ1-1 | TRBV7-8 | . | . | CASSLGTGGVNTEAFF | TGTGCCAGCAGCTTAGGAACCGGAGGGGTGAACACTGAAGCTTTCTTT
TRBJ1-2 | TRBV27 | TRBD1 | . | CASSFGTGGGYTF | TGTGCCAGCAGTTTTGGGACAGGGGGAGGCTACACCTTC
TRBJ2-2 | TRBV5-1 | . | . | CASSLNLVVGELFF | TGCGCCAGCAGCCTTAACCTAGTTGTCGGGGAGCTGTTTTTT
TRBJ1-3 | TRBV4-1 | . | . | CASSQESSSGNTIYF | TGCGCCAGCAGCCAAGAATCCAGTTCTGGAAACACCATATATTTT
TRBJ1-1 | TRBV28 | . | . | CASSRPGRGNTEAFF | TGTGCCAGCAGCCGCCCCGGGAGGGGGAACACTGAAGCTTTCTTT
TRBJ1-4 | TRBV28 | . | . | CASSYGEGRGKLFF | TGTGCCAGCAGCTATGGGGAGGGTCGGGGAAAACTGTTTTTT
TRBJ1-6 | TRBV9 | . | once | CASKGAGDNSPLHF | TGTGCCAGCAAGGGTGCAGGGGATAATTCACCCCTCCACTTT
TRBJ1-5 | TRBV19 | . | . | CASSISGVYSNQPQHF | TGTGCCAGTAGTATTTCAGGGGTGTATAGCAATCAGCCCCAGCATTTT
TRBJ2-2 | TRBV5-4 | . | . | CASSLYGELFF | TGTGCCAGCAGCCTTTACGGGGAGCTGTTTTTT
TRBJ1-1 | TRBV7-3 | . | . | CASSLGGVLTEAFF | TGTGCCAGCAGCTTAGGAGGGGTACTCACTGAAGCTTTCTTT
TRBJ2-1 | TRBV2 | TRBD2 | . | CASSWPGTSGLYNEQFF | TGTGCCAGCAGCTGGCCCGGGACTAGCGGGTTGTACAATGAGCAGTTCTTC
TRBJ2-7 | TRBV9 | . | . | CASSVAAAASYEQYF | TGTGCCAGCAGCGTAGCTGCGGCAGCTTCCTACGAGCAGTACTTC
TRBJ1-1 | TRBV11-3 | . | few | CASSLSQNTEAFF | TGTGCCAGCAGCCTAAGTCAGAACACTGAAGCTTTCTTT
TRBJ2-1 | TRBV7-9 | . | . | CASRGGGASNEQFF | TGTGCCAGCAGGGGCGGCGGGGCTTCGAATGAGCAGTTCTTC
TRBJ2-2 | TRBV7-9 | . | once | CASSSPTGELFF | TGTGCCAGCAGCTCCCCTACCGGGGAGCTGTTTTTT
TRBJ2-3 | TRBV18 | . | . | CASSPSSTSTDTQYF | TGTGCCAGCTCACCTAGCAGCACTAGCACAGATACGCAGTATTTT
TRBJ2-3 | TRBV19 | . | . | CASRGREADTQYF | TGTGCCAGTAGGGGCAGGGAGGCAGATACGCAGTATTTT
TRBJ2-1 | TRBV11-3 | . | . | CASSLGGSSYNEQFF | TGTGCCAGCAGCTTAGGCGGTAGCTCCTACAATGAGCAGTTCTTC
TRBJ2-7 | TRBV27 | . | . | CASSLGATGEQYF | TGTGCCAGCAGCCTTGGGGCCACGGGCGAGCAGTACTTC
TRBJ2-2 | TRBV5-1 | TRBD1 | . | CASSVGTGGTGELFF | TGCGCCAGCAGCGTCGGGACAGGGGGTACCGGGGAGCTGTTTTTT
TRBJ2-7 | TRBV7-9 | . | few | CASSNHGDKRQYEQYF | TGTGCCAGCAGTAACCACGGGGACAAAAGGCAGTACGAGCAGTACTTC
TRBJ2-5 | TRBV20-1 | TRBD2 | . | CSASIPSGGAETQYF | TGCAGTGCTAGTATCCCTAGCGGGGGGGCGGAGACCCAGTACTTC
TRBJ1-1 | TRBV6-1 | . | few | CASSERQGRTEAFF | TGTGCCAGCAGTGAACGGCAGGGGCGAACTGAAGCTTTCTTT
TRBJ1-1 | TRBV27 | TRBD1 | . | CASSLSPTGATEAFF | TGTGCCAGCAGTTTATCGCCTACAGGGGCCACTGAAGCTTTCTTT
TRBJ1-5 | TRBV4-1 | . | . | CASSQSDSSNQPQHF | TGCGCCAGCAGCCAATCCGACAGTAGCAATCAGCCCCAGCATTTT
TRBJ1-5 | TRBV6-5 | . | . | CASSPGDALKEPQHF | TGTGCCAGCAGTCCCGGGGATGCCCTGAAGGAGCCCCAGCATTTT
TRBJ2-3 | TRBV29-1 | TRBD1 | . | CSVTGGTDTQYF | TGCAGCGTTACAGGGGGAACAGATACGCAGTATTTT
TRBJ1-5 | TRBV30 | TRBD1 | . | CAWSEDRDWSQPQHF | TGTGCCTGGAGTGAAGACAGGGATTGGAGTCAGCCCCAGCATTTT
TRBJ1-1 | TRBV4-1 | . | . | CASSQDSRGLTNTEAFF | TGCGCCAGCAGCCAAGATTCCCGGGGATTAACGAACACTGAAGCTTTCTTT
TRBJ1-2 | TRBV3-1/TRBV3-2 | . | . | CASSQEYRRNYGYTF | TGTGCCAGCAGCCAAGAATACCGGAGAAACTATGGCTACACCTTC
TRBJ1-3 | TRBV7-2 | . | . | CASSLVAGYGNTIYF | TGTGCCAGCAGCTTAGTGGCAGGCTACGGAAACACCATATATTTT
TRBJ2-5 | TRBV9 | TRBD1 | . | CASSVGTGGRETQYF | TGTGCCAGCAGCGTAGGGACAGGGGGCCGTGAGACCCAGTACTTC
TRBJ2-7 | TRBV21-1 | . | . | CASSKLGQHPYEQYF | TGTGCCAGCAGCAAACTAGGACAGCACCCCTACGAGCAGTACTTC
TRBJ2-1 | TRBV19 | TRBD1 | . | CASSITGEPFF | TGTGCCAGTAGTATAACAGGGGAGCCGTTCTTC
TRBJ1-1 | TRBV5-6 | TRBD1 | . | CASSLGTGATEAFF | TGTGCCAGCAGCCTGGGGACAGGGGCCACTGAAGCTTTCTTT
TRBJ1-2 | TRBV27 | TRBD1 | . | CASSPDRMYGYTF | TGTGCCAGCAGCCCGGACAGGATGTATGGCTACACCTTC
TRBJ2-1 | TRBV7-2 | TRBD2 | . | CASSKSGGSYNEQFF | TGTGCCAGCAGCAAGAGCGGGGGGTCCTACAATGAGCAGTTCTTC